The 26 T cell receptor beta chains below all came from one sample that was sequenced in a study of metastatic and nonmetastatic thyroid tumors. Using MiXCR, TCRdb re-called clones from the PCR reads. The sample consists of some 10,000 clones, about 25% of them appearing once. Every patient was untreated before thyroid surgery. Sequences were obtained from tumor tissue. These receptor sequences come from a female donor with papillary thyroid cancer or a benign thyroid nodule (not recorded which). Some clones in this sample may be carry-over from other donors' samples.

This clone was seen a handful of times. The gene calls are TRBV20-1 and TRBJ2-7; no firm D call. The V and J ends lost 1 base and 2 bases respectively, with 12 bases between them. This CDR3 has 14 amino acids. Per the germline V gene, CDR1 is DFQATT and CDR2 is SNEGSKA (reference sequence). DNA for the CDR3: TGCAGTGCTAGAGCCCGGACGGTTCCCTACGAGCAGTACTTC. Translation gives CSARARTVPYEQYF.

The sample holds one count of this clone. This chain uses TRBV19 with TRBJ1-1, with 8 bases matching TRBD1. Germline CDR1 and CDR2: LNHDA and SQIVND (reference sequence). There are 17 residues in the CDR3. Germline trimming cut 6 bases from V and 5 bases from J; bases unmatched to any gene: 17. The CDR3 spells CASSPAYGGQGKTEAFF. CDR3 nucleotide sequence: TGTGCCAGTAGCCCTGCCTACGGAGGACAGGGTAAGACTGAAGCTTTCTTT.

The genes are TRBV28 and TRBJ2-7, with TRBD2 as a possible D gene (6 bases). The CDR3 has 13 amino acids. Germline lookup yields CDR1 MDHEN and CDR2 SYDVKM. V was clipped by 8 bases and J by 7 bases, with 18 bases between them. DNA for the CDR3: TGTGCCAGCTCCTCCCCCGGACTAAAGGAGCAGTACTTC. It encodes CASSSPGLKEQYF.

By sample fraction, this clone is medium-sized. This chain uses TRBV30 with TRBJ2-7, with D perhaps TRBD1 (6 bases). Germline CDR1 reads GTSNPN; CDR2 reads SVGIG (reference sequence). Trimming took off 2 bases at V and 7 bases at J, with 12 bases between the two ends. This CDR3 is 12 amino acids long. The DNA of the CDR3 is TGTGCCTGGAGTCACACAGGGTTAGAGCAGTACTTC. Translated, it gives CAWSHTGLEQYF.

The V gene is TRBV7-2, the J gene TRBJ2-3; D is possibly TRBD1 or TRBD2 (6 bases each). There are 16 residues in the CDR3. The V gene lost 2 bases and the J gene lost 3 bases, with 15 bases spanning the gap. CDR1 is SGHTA, CDR2 FQGNSA, per germline. Here the CDR3 DNA reads TGTGCCAGCAGCTTAACGCGCAGGGGAGGTACAGATACGCAGTATTTT. Translating it yields CASSLTRRGGTDTQYF.

A few counts support this clone. This chain joins TRBV28 and TRBJ2-1, with TRBD2 matching 10 bases. V shed 1 base, J shed 9 bases, and the junction held 6 bases outside the gene matches. Germline CDR1 and CDR2: MDHEN and SYDVKM. This CDR3 is 15 amino acids long. The DNA of the CDR3 is TGTGCCAGCAGTTTATCCCTAGCGGGAGTTGGTGAGCAGTTCTTC. Protein product: CASSLSLAGVGEQFF.

J is TRBJ2-1 and V is TRBV2; perhaps TRBD1 as D (6 bases). Trimming shortened V by 10 bases and J by 5 bases, and 12 bases separated the two germline ends. Looked up from germline, CDR1 is SNHLY and CDR2 is FYNNEI. The CDR3 is 12 amino acids. CDR3 sequence reads: CAKHRAHNEQFF. CDR3 nucleotides: TGTGCCAAACACAGGGCGCACAATGAGCAGTTCTTC.

This sequence joins TRBV12-3 or TRBV12-4 and TRBJ2-2; perhaps TRBD2 as D (7 bases). This CDR3 contains 13 residues. The V and J ends lost 6 bases and 9 bases respectively, with 14 bases between them. The CDR3 here is CASSQGTNWELFF. CDR3 in DNA: TGTGCCAGCAGCCAGGGGACTAACTGGGAGCTGTTTTTT.

Details on this clone: A read error is likely, as this CDR3 ends without the conserved phenylalanine or tryptophan. The limits of the CDR3 on the DNA are not certain, so only TCRdb's listed CDR3 is given. The rearrangement links TRBV7-3 to TRBJ2-6; TRBD2 is taken as the D call from the table, unchecked against the DNA. Germline V gives CDR1 SGHTA, CDR2 FQGTGA. With termini counted, the CDR3 has 10 amino acids. Here the CDR3 reads CASSLLRAGA.

This clone has a handful of counts. The chain has TRBV19 and TRBJ2-7, with D possibly TRBD1 on 6 matching bases. V was trimmed by 5 bases and J by 2 bases, leaving 10 bases between them. Germline CDR1 LNHDA, CDR2 SQIVND (reference sequence). CDR3 length equals 13 residues. This chain's CDR3 is CASSFGQTYEQYF. The CDR3 DNA sequence: TGTGCCAGTAGTTTCGGACAGACCTACGAGCAGTACTTC.

This clone is termed medium-sized (0.01 to 0.1%). V and J are TRBV7-9 and TRBJ2-5, with 10 bases identical to TRBD1. CDR1 and CDR2 (germline): SEHNR, FQNEAQ (reference sequence). The CDR3 sequence is 15 residues long. The trim removed 5 bases at V and 5 bases at J, leaving 8 bases unmatched. For the CDR3, the DNA is TGTGCCAGCAGCGCACCCGGGACAGGGGTGGAGACCCAGTACTTC. This codes for CASSAPGTGVETQYF.

The chain employs TRBV19 and TRBJ1-3; possibly TRBD1 for D (6 bases). CDR1 LNHDA and CDR2 SQIVND come from the germline V gene (reference sequence). The V end was cut by 1 base, the J end by 3 bases, with 10 bases between. This CDR3 comprises 15 residues. The CDR3 is CASSIAAGDGNTIYF. Written as DNA, the CDR3 is TGTGCCAGTAGTATAGCGGCAGGGGATGGAAACACCATATATTTT.

The rearrangement links TRBV9 to TRBJ1-2, with 9 bases identical to TRBD1. CDR1 and CDR2 (germline): SGDLS, YYNGEE. V trimming: 5 bases; J trimming: 7 bases; junction bases outside the gene matches: 12. The CDR3 is 15 amino acids. CDR3 loop: CASRSQGAWARGYTF. The CDR3 nucleotides read TGTGCCAGCAGGTCACAGGGGGCTTGGGCCCGTGGCTACACCTTC. The entire variable domain, with the rest obtained from reference TRBV9 and TRBJ1-2, is as follows: DSGVTQTPKHLITATGQRVTLRCSPRSGDLSVYWYQQSLDQGLQFLIQYYNGEERAKGNILERFSAQQFPDLHSELNLSSLELGDSALYFCASRSQGAWARGYTFGSGTRLTVV.

This clone is categorized as medium-sized. The chain joins TRBV6-1 to TRBJ1-2, with unresolved D. From germline, CDR1 is MNHNS and CDR2 SASEGT. The CDR3 totals 11 residues. Deletions cut 5 bases from V and 6 bases from J, with 7 bases between. The CDR3 sequence: CASSHRDGYTF. CDR3 DNA sequence: TGTGCCAGCAGTCACCGGGATGGCTACACCTTC.

This clone is judged medium-sized. The V call is TRBV29-1, the J call TRBJ2-2, with D possibly matching TRBD2 (6 bases). Germline V gene data show CDR1 as SQVTM and CDR2 as ANQGSEA. CDR3 length: 13 residues. The V end was cut by 3 bases, the J end by 7 bases, with 12 bases between. The CDR3 region is CSVDKGGIGELFF. The CDR3 DNA follows: TGCAGCGTTGATAAGGGAGGTATCGGGGAGCTGTTTTTT.

This chain joins TRBV19 and TRBJ2-7; D may be TRBD1 (6 bases). Germline V gives CDR1 LNHDA, CDR2 SQIVND (reference sequence). Between the trimmed V and J ends, which lost 6 bases and 3 bases, there was a span of 15 bases. The CDR3 has 14 residues. The CDR3 DNA reads TGTGCCAGTAGAAGGGGGAGTGGAGTCTACGAGCAGTACTTC. It is translated as CASRRGSGVYEQYF.

This clone has just a few counts. This rearrangement joins TRBV27 to TRBJ1-2; 10 nucleotides line up with TRBD1. V was clipped by 5 bases and J by 4 bases; unmatched bases: 7. CDR3 length equals 15 residues. Germline lookup yields CDR1 MNHEY and CDR2 SMNVEV (reference sequence). The CDR3 DNA follows: TGTGCCAGCAGTGCCAGACAGGGGGCTGGCTATGGCTACACCTTC. Translated, it gives CASSARQGAGYGYTF.

This clone was seen more than once but under ten times. The chain employs TRBV6-1 and TRBJ1-1, with 7 positions matching TRBD1. This CDR3 is built from 13 residues. The germline V gene has CDR1 MNHNS and CDR2 SASEGT. Unmatched junction bases numbered 8, after V lost 6 bases and J lost 7 bases. The CDR3 DNA follows: TGTGCCAGCAGAAAACAGGGGTATGGTGAAGCTTTCTTT. This gives the protein CASRKQGYGEAFF.

By share, this clone ranks as medium-sized. The V gene is TRBV27, the J gene TRBJ1-2; D gene unclear. The CDR3 contains 12 residues. V was shortened by 2 bases and J by 8 bases, with 9 bases between the two germline ends. Germline V gene data show CDR1 as MNHEY and CDR2 as SMNVEV (reference sequence). DNA for the CDR3: TGTGCCAGCAGTTTACCCCGGCGGGGCTACACCTTC. The encoded protein is CASSLPRRGYTF.

In this sample, this clone is medium-sized (0.01 to 0.1%). This chain connects TRBV2 to TRBJ1-5, with TRBD1 matching over 8 bases. Germline lookup yields CDR1 SNHLY and CDR2 FYNNEI. The V segment lost 6 bases and the J segment 6 bases; nucleotides outside the gene matches: 4. The length of the CDR3 is 13 residues. In DNA, the CDR3 is TGTGCCAGCAGGGGAGACAGGGGTCAGCCCCAGCATTTT. Amino acids: CASRGDRGQPQHF.

The J gene is TRBJ2-1, the V gene TRBV6-4; 9 bases fit TRBD2. The ends lost 0 bases at V and 4 bases at J; junction bases unmatched: 1. From germline, CDR1 is MRHNA and CDR2 SNTAGT. This CDR3 has 15 amino acids. CDR3 residues: CASSDSTSGYNEQFF. CDR3 nucleotide sequence: TGTGCCAGCAGTGACTCCACTAGCGGGTACAATGAGCAGTTCTTC.

The chain has TRBV6-9 and TRBJ2-7, with D perhaps TRBD2 (5 bases). This CDR3 spans 12 amino acids. V dropped 3 bases and J dropped 4 bases, with 7 bases sitting between them. Germline V gene lookup returns CDR1 MNHGY and CDR2 SVAAGI. Written as DNA, the CDR3 is TGTGCCAGCAGTTACGAGGGTTACGAGCAGTACTTC. This sequence encodes CASSYEGYEQYF.

V gene TRBV6-1 combines with J gene TRBJ1-3; unclear D gene. Germline V lookup: CDR1 MNHNS, CDR2 SASEGT. V gave up 5 bases and J gave up 0 bases, with 8 bases separating them. The length of the CDR3 is 14 residues. CDR3 sequence: CASSSRDSGNTIYF. CDR3 coding DNA: TGTGCCAGCAGTTCCCGGGACTCTGGAAACACCATATATTTT.

This clone was seen a few times. V usage is TRBV5-1 and J usage is TRBJ2-7; 7 bases map to TRBD2. This CDR3 region has 15 residues. CDR1 is SGHRS and CDR2 is YFSETQ in the germline V gene. Trimming took 0 bases from V and 0 from J; bases not matched to a gene: 3. The CDR3 region has the DNA TGCGCCAGCAGCTTGGGCGGCGGGAGCTCCTACGAGCAGTACTTC. Its translation: CASSLGGGSSYEQYF.

The chain combines TRBV24-1 with TRBJ2-3; TRBD2 aligns across 8 bases. The V segment lost 0 bases and the J segment 6 bases; nucleotides outside the gene matches: 7. The CDR3 loop spans 16 amino acids. The germline V gene encodes CDR1 KGHDR and CDR2 SFDVKD. The CDR3 nucleotides read TGTGCCACCAGTGATTTGTCGTTCGGGGGGGTGGATACGCAGTATTTT. Protein product: CATSDLSFGGVDTQYF.

This clone occurred a few times. The gene calls are TRBV12-3 or TRBV12-4 and TRBJ1-1; no clear D gene. This CDR3 has 13 amino acids. Trimming stripped 2 bases from V and 1 base from J, with 5 bases between. The CDR3 here is CASSLRENTEAFF. DNA for the CDR3: TGTGCCAGCAGTTTACGGGAGAACACTGAAGCTTTCTTT.